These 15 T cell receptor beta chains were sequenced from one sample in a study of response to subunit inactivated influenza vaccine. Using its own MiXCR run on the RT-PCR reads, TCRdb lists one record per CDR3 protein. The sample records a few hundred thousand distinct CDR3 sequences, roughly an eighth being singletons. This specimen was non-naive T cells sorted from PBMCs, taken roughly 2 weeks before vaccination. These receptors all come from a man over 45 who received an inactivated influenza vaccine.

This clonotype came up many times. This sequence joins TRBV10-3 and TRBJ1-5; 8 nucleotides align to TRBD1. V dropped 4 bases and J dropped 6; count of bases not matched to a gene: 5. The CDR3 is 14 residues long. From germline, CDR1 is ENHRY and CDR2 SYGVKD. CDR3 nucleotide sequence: TGTGCCATCAGTGTTCAGGGGGCAGGTCAGCCCCAGCATTTT. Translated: CAISVQGAGQPQHF.

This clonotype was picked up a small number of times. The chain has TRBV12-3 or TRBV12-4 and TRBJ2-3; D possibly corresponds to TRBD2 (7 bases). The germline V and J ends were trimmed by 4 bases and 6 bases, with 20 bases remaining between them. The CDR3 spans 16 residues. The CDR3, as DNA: TGTGCCAGCAGTTGGGGGAGGACTAGGGGGTACGATACGCAGTATTTT. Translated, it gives CASSWGRTRGYDTQYF.

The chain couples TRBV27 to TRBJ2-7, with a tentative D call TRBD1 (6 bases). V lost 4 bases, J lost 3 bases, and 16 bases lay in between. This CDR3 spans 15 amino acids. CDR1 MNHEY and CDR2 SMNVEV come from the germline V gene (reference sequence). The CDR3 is CASSSGHRAVYEQYF. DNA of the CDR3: TGTGCCAGCAGTTCGGGACATCGGGCGGTCTACGAGCAGTACTTC.

CDR3 loop: CASSAGPRTRQFF. CDR3 DNA: TGTGCCAGCAGTGCCGGGCCACGGACAAGGCAGTTCTTC. The chain recombines TRBV6-1 with TRBJ2-1; D might be TRBD1 (5 bases). V lost 4 bases, J lost 12 bases, and 16 bases lay in between. The CDR3 runs to 13 residues. Germline V gives CDR1 MNHNS, CDR2 SASEGT.

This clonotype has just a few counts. The CDR3 region is CASSLAAGATGELFF. The DNA of the CDR3 is TGTGCCAGCAGCTTAGCAGCGGGAGCCACCGGGGAGCTGTTTTTT. The chain employs TRBV7-2 and TRBJ2-2; 8 bases line up with TRBD2. This CDR3 is 15 amino acids long. J gave up 4 bases and V 0 bases, and 1 base lay outside the gene matches. Germline assignment: CDR1 SGHTA and CDR2 FQGNSA. The full variable domain, completed using reference TRBV7-2 and TRBJ2-2, is GAGVSQSPSNKVTEKGKDVELRCDPISGHTALYWYRQSLGQGLEFLIYFQGNSAPDKSGLPSDRFSAERTGGSVSTLTIQRTQQEDSAVYLCASSLAAGATGELFFGEGSRLTVL.

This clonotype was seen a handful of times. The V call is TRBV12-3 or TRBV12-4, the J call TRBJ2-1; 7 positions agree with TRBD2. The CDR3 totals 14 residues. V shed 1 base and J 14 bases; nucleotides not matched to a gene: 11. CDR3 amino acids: CASSLGVGDYLEFF. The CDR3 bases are TGTGCCAGCAGTTTAGGTGTAGGGGACTACCTTGAGTTCTTC.

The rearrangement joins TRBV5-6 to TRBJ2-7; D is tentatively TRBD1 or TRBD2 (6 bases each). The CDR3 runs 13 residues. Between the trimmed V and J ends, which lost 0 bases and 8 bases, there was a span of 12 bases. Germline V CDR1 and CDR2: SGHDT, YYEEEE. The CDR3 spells CASSLGGGFKQYF. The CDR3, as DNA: TGTGCCAGCAGCTTGGGAGGGGGGTTCAAGCAGTACTTC.

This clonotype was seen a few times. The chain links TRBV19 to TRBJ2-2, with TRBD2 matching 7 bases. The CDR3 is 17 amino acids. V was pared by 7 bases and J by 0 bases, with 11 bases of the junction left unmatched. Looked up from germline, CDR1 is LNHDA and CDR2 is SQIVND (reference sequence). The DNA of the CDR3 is TGTGCCAGTAAGAGTTGGGGGAGGGCCACGAACACCGGGGAGCTGTTTTTT. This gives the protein CASKSWGRATNTGELFF. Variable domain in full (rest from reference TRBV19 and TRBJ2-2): DGGITQSPKYLFRKEGQNVTLSCEQNLNHDAMYWYRQDPGQGLRLIYYSQIVNDFQKGDIAEGYSVSREKKESFPLTVTSAQKNPTAFYLCASKSWGRATNTGELFFGEGSRLTVL.

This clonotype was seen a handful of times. The CDR3 protein is CASSPVRQGSNEKLFF. The CDR3 DNA follows: TGTGCCAGCAGTCCCGTCCGACAGGGCAGTAATGAAAAACTGTTTTTT. The rearrangement uses TRBV6-1 and TRBJ1-4, with 7 bases lining up with TRBD1. Germline CDR1 reads MNHNS; CDR2 reads SASEGT. The trim removed 5 bases at V and 4 bases at J, leaving 10 bases unmatched. The CDR3 spans 16 residues.

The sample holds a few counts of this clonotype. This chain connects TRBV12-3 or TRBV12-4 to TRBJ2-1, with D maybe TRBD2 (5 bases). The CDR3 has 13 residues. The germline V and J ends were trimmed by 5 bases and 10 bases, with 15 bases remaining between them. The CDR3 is CASSPTGKGEQFF. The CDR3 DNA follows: TGTGCCAGCAGTCCCACGGGAAAAGGGGAGCAGTTCTTC.

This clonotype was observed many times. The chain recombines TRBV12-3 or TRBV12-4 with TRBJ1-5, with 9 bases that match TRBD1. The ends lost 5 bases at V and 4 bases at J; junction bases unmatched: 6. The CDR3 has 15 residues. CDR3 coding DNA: TGTGCCAGCAGTCCCGGGACAGGGATTAATCAGCCCCAGCATTTT. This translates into CASSPGTGINQPQHF.

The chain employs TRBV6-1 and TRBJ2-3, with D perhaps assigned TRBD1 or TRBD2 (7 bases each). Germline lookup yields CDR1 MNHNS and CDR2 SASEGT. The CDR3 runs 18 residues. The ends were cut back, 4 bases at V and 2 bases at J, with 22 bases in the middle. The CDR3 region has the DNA TGTGCCAGCAGTGCTGGGACAGCACCGGGACTATTCACAGATACGCAGTATTTT. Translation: CASSAGTAPGLFTDTQYF.

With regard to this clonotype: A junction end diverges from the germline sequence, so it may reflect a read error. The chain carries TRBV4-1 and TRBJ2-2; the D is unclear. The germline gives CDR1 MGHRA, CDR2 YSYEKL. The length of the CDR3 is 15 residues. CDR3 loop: CASRQGMYTTGELFF. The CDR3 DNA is TGCGCCAGCAGACAAGGGATGTACACCACCGGGGAGCTGTTTTTT.

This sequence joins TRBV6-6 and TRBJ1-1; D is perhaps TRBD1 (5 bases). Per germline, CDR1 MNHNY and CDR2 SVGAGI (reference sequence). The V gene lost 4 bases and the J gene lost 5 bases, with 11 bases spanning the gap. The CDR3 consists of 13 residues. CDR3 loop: CASSSRETTEAFF. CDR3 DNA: TGTGCCAGCAGTTCCAGGGAAACTACTGAAGCTTTCTTT.

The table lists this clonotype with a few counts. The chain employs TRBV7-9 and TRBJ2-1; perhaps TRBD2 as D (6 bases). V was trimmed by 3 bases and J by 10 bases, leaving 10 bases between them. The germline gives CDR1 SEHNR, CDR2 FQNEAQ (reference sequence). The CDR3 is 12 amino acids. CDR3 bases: TGTGCCAGCAGCTTGGTAGCGGAGGAGCAGTTCTTC. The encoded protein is CASSLVAEEQFF.